Below, 21 T cell receptor beta chains from the same sample are listed, as sequenced in a study of cytomegalovirus exposure and HLA in healthy donors. The PCR was carried out with 60 Vbeta primers and 13 Jbeta primers. The protocol was immunoSEQ multiplex PCR, while the TCRdb copy is restricted to in-frame clones and leaves out a portion. The table lists about 150,000 clones, 75% to 85% of them singletons. Sequencing used PBMCs. The receptor source for this set is a man aged 45-60 years in good health and CMV-seropositive.

This chain uses TRBV2 with TRBJ2-1, with D unresolved. The germline V gene encodes CDR1 SNHLY and CDR2 FYNNEI. V lost 5 bases, J lost 13 bases, and 12 bases lay in between. The CDR3 length is 11 residues. CDR3 bases: TGTGCCAGCAGTAAACTCGCGTATCAGTTCTTC. Protein sequence: CASSKLAYQFF. The full variable domain, its missing parts supplied by reference TRBV2 and TRBJ2-1, is EPEVTQTPSHQVTQMGQEVILRCVPISNHLYFYWYRQILGQKVEFLVSFYNNEISEKSEIFDDQFSVERPDGSNFTLKIRSTKLEDSAMYFCASSKLAYQFFGPGTRLTVL.

Only a few counts were recorded for this clone. The V and J genes are TRBV18 and TRBJ1-1, with D possibly matching TRBD1 (6 bases). Germline-derived CDR1 and CDR2 are KGHSH and LQKENI. V lost 3 bases and J 7 bases, leaving 12 bases between the germline ends. The CDR3 loop spans 13 amino acids. CDR3 sequence reads: CASSPGTGNEAFF. The CDR3 nucleotides are TGTGCCAGCTCACCGGGTACAGGGAATGAAGCTTTCTTT.

The V and J genes are TRBV15 and TRBJ2-2; possible D gene TRBD1, 5 bases. The germline gives CDR1 LNHNV, CDR2 YYDKDF (reference sequence). The length of the CDR3 is 18 residues. V was shortened by 0 bases and J by 3 bases, with 17 bases between the two germline ends. The CDR3 bases are TGTGCCACCAGCAGAGATGAGGCAGGGTGGTCGTACACCGGGGAGCTGTTTTTT. Protein sequence: CATSRDEAGWSYTGELFF.

This sequence joins TRBV18 and TRBJ1-1; D call uncertain. The CDR3 totals 16 residues. Trimming removed 3 bases at V and 7 bases at J, with 21 bases between. Germline V gene lookup returns CDR1 KGHSH and CDR2 LQKENI. CDR3 region: CASSPDVRTEHLEAFF. CDR3 coding DNA: TGTGCCAGCTCACCGGATGTCCGAACAGAGCATCTTGAAGCTTTCTTT.

This chain joins TRBV28 and TRBJ1-2; a possible D gene is TRBD1 (6 bases). The CDR3 sequence is 12 residues long. Germline V gene data show CDR1 as MDHEN and CDR2 as SYDVKM. Trimming pared 7 bases from V and 2 bases from J, leaving 8 bases between. CDR3 DNA: TGTGCCAGCATGGGGGCAAACTATGGCTACACCTTC. Translation: CASMGANYGYTF.

This clone is classed as medium-sized. The chain combines TRBV6-4 with TRBJ2-3, with D maybe TRBD1 (6 bases). CDR3 length: 15 residues. Germline assignment: CDR1 MRHNA and CDR2 SNTAGT. Trimming removed 3 bases at V and 0 bases at J, with 10 bases between. The CDR3 reads CASSERTESTDTQYF. CDR3 nucleotides: TGTGCCAGCAGTGAGCGGACAGAGAGCACAGATACGCAGTATTTT.

The rearrangement joins TRBV5-1 to TRBJ2-5; D call uncertain. Germline assignment: CDR1 SGHRS and CDR2 YFSETQ. Trimming cost V 1 base and J 0 bases, with 7 bases left between them. CDR3 size: 14 residues. The CDR3 sequence is CASSLNSHQETQYF. DNA for the CDR3: TGCGCCAGCAGCTTGAACAGCCACCAAGAGACCCAGTACTTC.

Worth noting for this clone: This CDR3 is also generated by other DNA sequences in the sample. The CDR3 region is CASSLGQGGETQYF. The CDR3 DNA reads as TGCGCCAGCAGCTTGGGGCAGGGTGGAGAGACCCAGTACTTC. The V call is TRBV5-1, the J call TRBJ2-5, with a possible D match to TRBD1 (5 bases). Germline values: CDR1 SGHRS, CDR2 YFSETQ. This CDR3 contains 14 residues. V lost 0 bases to trimming and J lost 4 bases, with 10 bases between them.

This sequence joins TRBV19 and TRBJ1-6, with D possibly matching TRBD1 (5 bases). The CDR3 sequence is 15 residues long. V gave up 8 bases and J gave up 7 bases, with 18 bases separating them. Germline V gene sequence: CDR1 LNHDA, CDR2 SQIVND (reference sequence). Written as DNA, the CDR3 is TGTGCCAGTTCGACCTACTGGGGCACAAATTCACCCCTCCACTTT. Translation: CASSTYWGTNSPLHF.

The chain uses TRBV27 and TRBJ1-2, with D unclear. Looked up from germline, CDR1 is MNHEY and CDR2 is SMNVEV (reference sequence). V dropped 3 bases and J dropped 5 bases, with 34 bases sitting between them. The CDR3 has 21 amino acids. The CDR3 is CASSFQGSDTRIGGPLYGYTF. The CDR3 coding sequence is TGTGCCAGCAGTTTTCAAGGCTCTGACACGCGTATTGGAGGCCCCCTGTATGGCTACACCTTC.

This clone was seen once. The rearrangement links TRBV5-1 to TRBJ2-3; D is ambiguous. The CDR3 sequence is 13 residues long. The ends were cut back, 0 bases at V and 4 bases at J, with 6 bases in the middle. Per germline, CDR1 SGHRS and CDR2 YFSETQ. CDR3 protein: CASSLEGADTQYF. CDR3 bases: TGCGCCAGCAGCTTGGAAGGAGCAGATACGCAGTATTTT. The whole variable domain, remainder taken from reference TRBV5-1 and TRBJ2-3, is KAGVTQTPRYLIKTRGQQVTLSCSPISGHRSVSWYQQTPGQGLQFLFEYFSETQRNKGNFPGRFSGRQFSNSRSEMNVSTLELGDSALYLCASSLEGADTQYFGPGTRLTVL.

The rearrangement links TRBV6-1 to TRBJ2-7; D not certain. The CDR3 has 15 amino acids. Per the germline V gene, CDR1 is MNHNS and CDR2 is SASEGT. The ends were cut back, 3 bases at V and 6 bases at J, with 18 bases in the middle. The CDR3 sequence is CASSDGGVLPREQYF. The CDR3, as DNA: TGTGCCAGCAGTGACGGTGGAGTTCTACCGCGCGAGCAGTACTTC.

This clone was observed once. The chain is built from TRBV28 and TRBJ1-2; 7 bases match TRBD1. From germline, CDR1 is MDHEN and CDR2 SYDVKM. The CDR3 length is 14 residues. The ends lost 7 bases at V and 3 bases at J; junction bases unmatched: 8. The CDR3 loop is CASNKQGRYYGYTF. CDR3 in DNA: TGTGCCAGCAACAAACAGGGGCGGTACTATGGCTACACCTTC.

The V and J genes are TRBV11-2 and TRBJ2-2; TRBD2 matches at 7 bases. V lost 5 bases and J lost 3; bases outside the gene matches: 3. The germline V gene has CDR1 SGHAT and CDR2 FQNNGV. The CDR3 is made up of 14 amino acids. In DNA form, the CDR3 reads TGTGCCAGCAGCCGGGCGGGAGACACCGGGGAGCTGTTTTTT. Protein: CASSRAGDTGELFF.

The CDR3 nucleotides read TGTGCCAGCAGCTTAGGGACCGGGACAGACCTCTCCTACGAGCAGTACTTC. Amino acid sequence: CASSLGTGTDLSYEQYF. V usage is TRBV7-8 and J usage is TRBJ2-7, with 7 bases identical to TRBD1. The CDR3 totals 17 residues. The J segment lost 0 bases and the V segment lost 1 base, leaving 9 bases of the junction unmatched. The V gene's germline CDR1 is SGHVS and CDR2 FQNEAQ. Combining the CDR3 with reference TRBV7-8 and TRBJ2-7 gives the whole variable domain GAGVSQSPRYKVAKRGQDVALRCDPISGHVSLFWYQQALGQGPEFLTYFQNEAQLDKSGLPSDRFFAERPEGSVSTLKIQRTQQEDSAVYLCASSLGTGTDLSYEQYFGPGTRLTVT.

The CDR3 is CASAGGRRNTDTQYF. The CDR3 DNA is TGTGCCAGCGCTGGCGGGAGGCGAAACACAGATACGCAGTATTTT. The rearrangement uses TRBV5-4 and TRBJ2-3; 8 positions match TRBD2. CDR1 and CDR2 from the germline V gene are SGHNT and YYREEE (reference sequence). CDR3 size: 15 residues. Trimming took 7 bases from V and 2 from J; bases not matched to a gene: 9.

This clone turned up a few times. The rearrangement uses TRBV10-2 and TRBJ2-7; D perhaps matches TRBD1 (5 bases). V lost 8 bases and J 0 bases, leaving 14 bases between the germline ends. This CDR3 is built from 14 residues. Germline CDR1 reads WSHSY; CDR2 reads SAAADI. CDR3 sequence reads: CASAQTEDSYEQYF. The CDR3 region has the DNA TGCGCCAGCGCACAGACAGAGGACTCCTACGAGCAGTACTTC.

The chain has TRBV5-4 and TRBJ1-2; D is possibly TRBD1 (5 bases). CDR3 length: 12 residues. The V and J ends lost 4 bases and 8 bases respectively, with 12 bases between them. Germline values: CDR1 SGHNT, CDR2 YYREEE (reference sequence). CDR3 DNA sequence: TGTGCCAGCAGCCTCGACAGACTGGGCTACACCTTC. Protein: CASSLDRLGYTF.

The rearrangement joins TRBV11-2 to TRBJ2-3, with a weak D call TRBD1 (5 bases). There are 15 residues in the CDR3. The V end lost 1 base, the J end lost 0 bases, and 8 bases lay between the germline ends. Germline CDR1 and CDR2: SGHAT and FQNNGV. The CDR3 region has the DNA TGTGCCAGCAGCTTAGTACAGGACAGCACAGATACGCAGTATTTT. Translated, it gives CASSLVQDSTDTQYF.

This clone was observed a single time. This rearrangement joins TRBV7-3 to TRBJ2-1; 8 bases are a match to TRBD2. This CDR3 has 15 residues. Germline trimming cut 7 bases from V and 2 bases from J; bases unmatched to any gene: 7. CDR1 is SGHTA, CDR2 FQGTGA, per germline. This chain's CDR3 is CASTTTSGTYNEQFF. The DNA for the CDR3 is TGTGCCAGCACGACTACTAGCGGAACCTACAATGAGCAGTTCTTC.

The chain couples TRBV5-6 to TRBJ1-5, with D maybe TRBD1 (6 bases). The CDR3 sequence is 15 residues long. V shed 1 base and J shed 2 bases, with 10 bases lying between them. Per the germline V gene, CDR1 is SGHDT and CDR2 is YYEEEE. The CDR3 DNA sequence: TGTGCCAGCAGCTTGAGACAGGTTGGCAATCAGCCCCAGCATTTT. This sequence encodes CASSLRQVGNQPQHF.